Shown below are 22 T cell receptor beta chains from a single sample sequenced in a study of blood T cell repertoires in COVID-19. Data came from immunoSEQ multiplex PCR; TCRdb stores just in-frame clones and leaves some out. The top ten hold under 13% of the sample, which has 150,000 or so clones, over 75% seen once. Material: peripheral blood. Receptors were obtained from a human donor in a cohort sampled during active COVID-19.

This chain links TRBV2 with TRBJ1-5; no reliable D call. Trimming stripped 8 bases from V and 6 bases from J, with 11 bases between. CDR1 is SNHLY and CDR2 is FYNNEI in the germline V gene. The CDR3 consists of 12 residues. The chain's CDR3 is CASAEGSQPQHF. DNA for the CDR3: TGTGCCAGCGCTGAGGGCTCTCAGCCCCAGCATTTT.

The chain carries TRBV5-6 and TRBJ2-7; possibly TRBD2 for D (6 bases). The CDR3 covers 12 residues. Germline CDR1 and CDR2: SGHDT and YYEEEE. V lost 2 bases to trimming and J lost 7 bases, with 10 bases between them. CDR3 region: CASSFRAGEQYF. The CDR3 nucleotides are TGTGCCAGCAGCTTTAGGGCGGGGGAGCAGTACTTC.

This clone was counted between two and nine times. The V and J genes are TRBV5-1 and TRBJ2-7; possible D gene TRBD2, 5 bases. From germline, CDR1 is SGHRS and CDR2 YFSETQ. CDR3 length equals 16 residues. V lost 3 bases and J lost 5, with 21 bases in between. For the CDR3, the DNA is TGCGCCAGCAGCTCCCGGGGAGCGGTCCCTGGGAACGAGCAGTACTTC. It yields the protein CASSSRGAVPGNEQYF.

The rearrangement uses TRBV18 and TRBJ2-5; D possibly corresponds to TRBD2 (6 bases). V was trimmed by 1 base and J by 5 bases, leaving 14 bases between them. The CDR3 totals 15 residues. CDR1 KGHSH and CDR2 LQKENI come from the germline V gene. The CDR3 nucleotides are TGTGCCAGCTCACCACGGGGTGGGAGGCAGGAGACCCAGTACTTC. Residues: CASSPRGGRQETQYF.

The CDR3 spells CASSYTPSVSYEQYF. Here the CDR3 DNA reads TGTGCCAGCAGTTACACCCCTAGCGTCTCCTACGAGCAGTACTTC. The chain uses TRBV6-5 and TRBJ2-7; TRBD2 might be the D (6 bases). The CDR3 loop spans 15 amino acids. V lost 2 bases to trimming and J lost 0 bases, with 11 bases between them. CDR1 and CDR2 from the germline V gene are MNHEY and SVGAGI.

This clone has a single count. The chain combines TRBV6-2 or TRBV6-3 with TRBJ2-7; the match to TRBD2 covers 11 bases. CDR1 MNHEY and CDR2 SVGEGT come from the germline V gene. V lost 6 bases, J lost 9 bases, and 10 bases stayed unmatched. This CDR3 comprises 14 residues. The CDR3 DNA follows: TGTGCCAGCAGCCCATCTAGCGGGAGGAAGGTGCAGTACTTC. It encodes CASSPSSGRKVQYF.

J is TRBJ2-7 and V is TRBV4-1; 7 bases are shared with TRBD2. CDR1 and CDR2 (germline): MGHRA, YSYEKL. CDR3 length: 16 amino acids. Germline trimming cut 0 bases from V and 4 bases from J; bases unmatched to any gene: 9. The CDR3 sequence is CASSQDRFSGLYEQYF. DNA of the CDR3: TGCGCCAGCAGCCAAGATCGATTTAGCGGGCTATACGAGCAGTACTTC.

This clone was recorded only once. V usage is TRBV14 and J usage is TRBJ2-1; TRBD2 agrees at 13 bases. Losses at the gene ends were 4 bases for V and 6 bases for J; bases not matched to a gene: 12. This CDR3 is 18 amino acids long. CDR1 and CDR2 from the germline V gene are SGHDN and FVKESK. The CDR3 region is CASSPYRTSGRGGNEQFF. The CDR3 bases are TGTGCCAGCAGCCCTTACCGGACTAGCGGGAGAGGAGGCAATGAGCAGTTCTTC.

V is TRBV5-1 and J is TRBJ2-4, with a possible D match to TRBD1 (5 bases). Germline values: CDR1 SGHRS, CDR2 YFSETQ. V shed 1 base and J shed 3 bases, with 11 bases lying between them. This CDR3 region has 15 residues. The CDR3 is CASSLQGIGKNIQYF. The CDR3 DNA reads TGCGCCAGCAGCTTGCAGGGAATAGGCAAAAACATTCAGTACTTC.

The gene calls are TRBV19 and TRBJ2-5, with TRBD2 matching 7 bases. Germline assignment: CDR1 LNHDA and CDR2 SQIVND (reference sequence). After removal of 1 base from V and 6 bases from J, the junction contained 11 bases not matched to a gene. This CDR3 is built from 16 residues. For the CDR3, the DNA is TGTGCCAGTAGTATAGCTGCTAGCGGATTCGGGAAGACCCAGTACTTC. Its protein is CASSIAASGFGKTQYF.

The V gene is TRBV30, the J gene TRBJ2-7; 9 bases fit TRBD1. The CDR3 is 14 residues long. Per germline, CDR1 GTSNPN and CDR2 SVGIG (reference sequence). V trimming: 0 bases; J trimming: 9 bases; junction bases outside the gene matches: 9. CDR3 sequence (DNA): TGTGCCTGGAGTGTAGAAGGACAGGGGATCGGGCAGTACTTC. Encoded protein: CAWSVEGQGIGQYF.

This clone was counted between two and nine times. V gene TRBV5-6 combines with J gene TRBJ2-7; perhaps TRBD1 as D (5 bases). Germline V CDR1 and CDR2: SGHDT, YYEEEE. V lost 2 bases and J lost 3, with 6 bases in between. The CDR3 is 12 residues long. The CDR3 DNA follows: TGTGCCAGCAGCTTCCAGGGCTACGAGCAGTACTTC. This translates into CASSFQGYEQYF.

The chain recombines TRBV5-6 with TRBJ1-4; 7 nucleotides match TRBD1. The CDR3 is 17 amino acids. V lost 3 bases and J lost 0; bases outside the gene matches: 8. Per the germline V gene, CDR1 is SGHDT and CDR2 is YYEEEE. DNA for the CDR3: TGTGCCAGCAGCTCACCGACAGGGTTGACAACTAATGAAAAACTGTTTTTT. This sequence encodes CASSSPTGLTTNEKLFF.

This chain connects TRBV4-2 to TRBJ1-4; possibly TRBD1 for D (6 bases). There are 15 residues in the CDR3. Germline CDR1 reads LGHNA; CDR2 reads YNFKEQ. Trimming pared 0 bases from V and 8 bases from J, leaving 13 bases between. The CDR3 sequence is CASSQDGQSNEKLFF. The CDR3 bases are TGTGCCAGCAGCCAAGATGGACAGAGCAACGAAAAACTGTTTTTT.

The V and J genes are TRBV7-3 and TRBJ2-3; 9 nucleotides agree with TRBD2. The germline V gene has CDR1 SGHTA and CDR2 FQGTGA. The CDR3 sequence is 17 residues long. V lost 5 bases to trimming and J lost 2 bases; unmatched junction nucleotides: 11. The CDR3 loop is CASSAVAGVGNTDTQYF. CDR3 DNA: TGTGCCAGCAGCGCCGTAGCGGGGGTGGGGAACACAGATACGCAGTATTTT.

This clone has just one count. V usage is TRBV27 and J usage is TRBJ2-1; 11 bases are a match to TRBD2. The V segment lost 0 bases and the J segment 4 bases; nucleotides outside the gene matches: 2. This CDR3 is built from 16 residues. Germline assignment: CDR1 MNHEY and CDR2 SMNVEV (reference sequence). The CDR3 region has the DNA TGTGCCAGCAGTTTATCCCTAGCGGGAGGATACAATGAGCAGTTCTTC. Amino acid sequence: CASSLSLAGGYNEQFF.

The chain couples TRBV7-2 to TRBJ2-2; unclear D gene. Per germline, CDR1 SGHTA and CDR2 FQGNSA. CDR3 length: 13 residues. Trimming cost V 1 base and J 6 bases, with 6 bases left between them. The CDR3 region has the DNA TGTGCCAGCAGCTTAGTTCTAGCCGGGGAGCTGTTTTTT. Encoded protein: CASSLVLAGELFF.

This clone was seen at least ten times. The CDR3 coding sequence is TGTGCCAGCAGTCCACGCGGGAGTTTCGGAGACAAAAACATTCAGTACTTC. Translating it yields CASSPRGSFGDKNIQYF. The rearrangement uses TRBV6-6 and TRBJ2-4; 7 bases line up with TRBD2. The CDR3 totals 17 residues. Trimming at V came to 5 bases and at J to 3 bases, leaving 13 bases not matched to a gene. Germline V gives CDR1 MNHNY, CDR2 SVGAGI (reference sequence).

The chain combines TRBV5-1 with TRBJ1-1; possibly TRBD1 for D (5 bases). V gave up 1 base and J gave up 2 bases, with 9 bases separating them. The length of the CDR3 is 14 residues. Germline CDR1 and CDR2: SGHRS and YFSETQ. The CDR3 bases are TGCGCCAGCAGCTTGAGGCAGGGAAACACTGAAGCTTTCTTT. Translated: CASSLRQGNTEAFF.

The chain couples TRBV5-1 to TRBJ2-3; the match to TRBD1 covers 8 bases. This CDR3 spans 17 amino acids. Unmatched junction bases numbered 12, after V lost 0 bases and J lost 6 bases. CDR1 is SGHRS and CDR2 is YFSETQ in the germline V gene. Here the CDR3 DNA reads TGCGCCAGCAGCTTGGGGGCCTGGGGCAGGGGGCTGGATACGCAGTATTTT. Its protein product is CASSLGAWGRGLDTQYF.

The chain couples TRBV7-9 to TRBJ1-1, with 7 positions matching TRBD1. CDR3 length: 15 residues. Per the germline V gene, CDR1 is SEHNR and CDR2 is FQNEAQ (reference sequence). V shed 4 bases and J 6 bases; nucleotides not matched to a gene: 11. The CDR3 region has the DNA TGTGCCAGCAGCTCACAGACAGGGAAGTGGGCTGAAGCTTTCTTT. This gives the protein CASSSQTGKWAEAFF. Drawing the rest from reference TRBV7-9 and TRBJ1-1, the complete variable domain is DTGVSQNPRHKITKRGQNVTFRCDPISEHNRLYWYRQTLGQGPEFLTYFQNEAQLEKSRLLSDRFSAERPKGSFSTLEIQRTEQGDSAMYLCASSSQTGKWAEAFFGQGTRLTVV.

The CDR3 bases are TGCAGCGTTGTGGGGTACGGGAGTGAGCAGTACTTC. This gives the protein CSVVGYGSEQYF. V and J are TRBV29-1 and TRBJ2-7; TRBD2 is a possible D gene (6 bases). Germline V gene data show CDR1 as SQVTM and CDR2 as ANQGSEA. The CDR3 is 12 amino acids. The V gene lost 4 bases and the J gene lost 7 bases, with 14 bases spanning the gap.